This entry is about one TCR beta chain. Antigen: not known. This sample stems from a study of TIL therapy for anti-PD-1-resistant metastatic lung cancer. Study details: Tumors were harvested before any PD-1/PD-L1 blockade. Patients had a median age of 54 years (range about 35-80).

Study outcomes and limitations: TIL clonotype persistence in blood showed no apparent association with response.

Time point given: pre-treatment sample, taken before nivolumab and TIL therapy. The CDR3 consists of 16 residues. With 6 bases clipped from V and 4 bases from J, the junction kept 10 bases outside the gene matches. CDR1 and CDR2 (germline): MDHEN, SYDVKM. This was the immunoSEQ v3 assay. Clones were sequenced by immunoSEQ multiplex PCR, and TCRdb holds only the in-frame ones, with some missing. Here the sample spans under 20,000 clones, nearly 80% being singletons. The source material was blood, sampled at baseline. This TCR derives from a person aged 25 to 80 with non-small cell lung cancer. The chain joins TRBV28 to TRBJ1-5, with TRBD1 identical over 9 bases. The CDR3 protein is CASSSGQGNRNQPQHF. In DNA form, the CDR3 reads TGTGCCAGCAGCTCGGGACAGGGTAATCGGAATCAGCCCCAGCATTTT.